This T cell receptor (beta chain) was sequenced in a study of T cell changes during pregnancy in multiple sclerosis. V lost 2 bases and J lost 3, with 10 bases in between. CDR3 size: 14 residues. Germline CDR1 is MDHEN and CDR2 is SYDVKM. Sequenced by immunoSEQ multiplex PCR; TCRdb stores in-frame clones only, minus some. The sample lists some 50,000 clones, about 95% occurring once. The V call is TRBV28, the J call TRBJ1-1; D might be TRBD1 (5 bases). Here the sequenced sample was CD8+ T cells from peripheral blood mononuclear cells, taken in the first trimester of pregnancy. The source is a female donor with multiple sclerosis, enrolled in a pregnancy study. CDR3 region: CASSLAGPYTEAFF. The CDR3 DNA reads TGTGCCAGCAGTTTAGCGGGGCCCTACACTGAAGCTTTCTTT.